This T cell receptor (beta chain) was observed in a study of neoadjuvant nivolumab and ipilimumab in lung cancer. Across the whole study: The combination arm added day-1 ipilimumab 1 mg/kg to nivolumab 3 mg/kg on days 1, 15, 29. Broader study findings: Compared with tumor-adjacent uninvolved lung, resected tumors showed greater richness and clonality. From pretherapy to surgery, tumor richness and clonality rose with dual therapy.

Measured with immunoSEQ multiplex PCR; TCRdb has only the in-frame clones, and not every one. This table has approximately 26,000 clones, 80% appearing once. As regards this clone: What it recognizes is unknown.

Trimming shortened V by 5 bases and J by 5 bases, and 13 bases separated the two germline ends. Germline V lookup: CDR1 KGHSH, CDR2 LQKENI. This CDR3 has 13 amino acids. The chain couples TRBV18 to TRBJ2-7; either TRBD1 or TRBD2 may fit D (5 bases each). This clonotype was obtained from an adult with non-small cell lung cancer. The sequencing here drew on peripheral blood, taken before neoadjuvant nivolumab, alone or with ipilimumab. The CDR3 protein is CASSAGTGDEQYF. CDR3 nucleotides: TGTGCCAGCTCAGCCGGGACGGGTGACGAGCAGTACTTC.